One and the same sample provided the 15 T cell receptor beta chains below, sequenced in a study of blood T cell repertoires in COVID-19. Here immunoSEQ multiplex PCR was the method, and the copy in TCRdb shows in-frame clones only, minus some. The data show some 220,000 clones, nearly 95% seen once. Sequencing was performed on peripheral blood. These receptors all stem from a man in his thirties or forties with COVID-19, enrolled during active disease.

V is TRBV27 and J is TRBJ2-7; 8 bases line up with TRBD1. Germline loops: CDR1 MNHEY, CDR2 SMNVEV (reference sequence). This CDR3 region has 13 residues. J gave up 2 bases and V 6 bases, and 3 bases lay outside the gene matches. This CDR3 reads CASSGQGTYEQYF. The CDR3 nucleotides read TGTGCCAGCAGCGGACAGGGCACCTACGAGCAGTACTTC.

The chain links TRBV4-1 to TRBJ1-3; TRBD1 matches 8 bases. Germline CDR1 and CDR2: MGHRA and YSYEKL. V lost 6 bases and J lost 3; bases outside the gene matches: 4. CDR3 length: 14 amino acids. CDR3 coding DNA: TGCGCCAGCAGGAAACAGGGGGGTGGAAACACCATATATTTT. Amino acid sequence: CASRKQGGGNTIYF.

The V gene is TRBV3-1 (or the pseudogene TRBV3-2), the J gene TRBJ1-2; TRBD1 aligns across 7 bases. J lost 5 bases, V lost 8 bases, and 8 bases had no gene match. Per germline, CDR1 LGHDT and CDR2 YNNKEL (reference sequence). The CDR3 contains 13 residues. CDR3 in DNA: TGTGCCAGCGGATCGGGACAGCGTTATGGCTACACCTTC. Its translation: CASGSGQRYGYTF.

This chain uses TRBV7-9 with TRBJ2-1, with a tentative D call TRBD1 (5 bases). Trimming left V 0 bases short and J 2 bases short, with 8 bases between. Per the germline V gene, CDR1 is SEHNR and CDR2 is FQNEAQ (reference sequence). The CDR3 has 15 residues. The CDR3 nucleotides read TGTGCCAGCAGCTTAGCGGGGCGCCCCTACAATGAGCAGTTCTTC. Its translation: CASSLAGRPYNEQFF.

The DNA of the CDR3 is TGTGCCAGCAGCTTCCGGACAGCTCTTTCGGGCACCGGGGAGCTGTTTTTT. Its translation: CASSFRTALSGTGELFF. This sequence joins TRBV7-3 and TRBJ2-2; TRBD1 might be the D (6 bases). CDR1 and CDR2 from the germline V gene are SGHTA and FQGTGA. The CDR3 is 17 amino acids. V dropped 3 bases and J dropped 4 bases, with 18 bases sitting between them. Looking up the rest from reference TRBV7-3 and TRBJ2-2 gives the full variable domain: GAGVSQTPSNKVTEKGKYVELRCDPISGHTALYWYRQSLGQGPEFLIYFQGTGAADDSGLPNDRFFAVRPEGSVSTLKIQRTERGDSAVYLCASSFRTALSGTGELFFGEGSRLTVL.

V gene TRBV18 combines with J gene TRBJ2-2, with a weak D call TRBD2 (5 bases). Per germline, CDR1 KGHSH and CDR2 LQKENI. CDR3 size: 13 residues. Trimming removed 2 bases from V and 4 bases from J, with 5 bases in between. The CDR3 loop reads CASSPGSTGELFF. The CDR3 coding sequence is TGTGCCAGCTCACCAGGGAGCACCGGGGAGCTGTTTTTT.

This sequence joins TRBV7-9 and TRBJ1-2, with unresolved D. There are 13 residues in the CDR3. Trimming cost V 1 base and J 3 bases, with 6 bases left between them. Germline V lookup: CDR1 SEHNR, CDR2 FQNEAQ (reference sequence). The CDR3 reads CASSLETDYGYTF. The CDR3 nucleotides read TGTGCCAGCAGCTTAGAAACGGACTATGGCTACACCTTC.

This clone was seen once. CDR3 sequence: CASRDSQGYYGYTF. The CDR3 DNA sequence: TGTGCCAGCAGGGATAGCCAGGGGTACTATGGCTACACCTTC. This chain joins TRBV2 and TRBJ1-2; D might be TRBD1 (6 bases). CDR1 is SNHLY and CDR2 is FYNNEI in the germline V gene. V was clipped by 6 bases and J by 3 bases, with 14 bases between them. The CDR3 sequence is 14 residues long.

The chain links TRBV5-6 to TRBJ1-4; D is undetermined. The CDR3 totals 14 residues. V lost 0 bases and J 4 bases, leaving 7 bases between the germline ends. CDR1 and CDR2 from the germline V gene are SGHDT and YYEEEE. CDR3 in DNA: TGTGCCAGCAGCTTGGGAGGGTATAATGAAAAACTGTTTTTT. It is translated as CASSLGGYNEKLFF.

The chain combines TRBV3-1 (or the pseudogene TRBV3-2) with TRBJ1-3, with D perhaps matching TRBD1 (6 bases). This CDR3 has 14 residues. CDR1 is LGHDT, CDR2 YNNKEL, per germline (reference sequence). Trimming removed 4 bases at V and 4 bases at J, with 11 bases between. The CDR3: CASSPTGSGNTIYF. CDR3 bases: TGTGCCAGCAGCCCGACAGGATCAGGAAACACCATATATTTT.

The chain is built from TRBV30 and TRBJ1-3; D might be TRBD1 (6 bases). Trimming removed 6 bases from V and 2 bases from J, with 11 bases in between. Germline V gene sequence: CDR1 GTSNPN, CDR2 SVGIG (reference sequence). The CDR3 covers 13 residues. CDR3 residues: CACTRDTGNTIYF. In DNA form, the CDR3 reads TGTGCCTGCACCAGGGACACTGGAAACACCATATATTTT.

Comment on this clone: This sample includes further DNA sequences coding for the same CDR3. The rearrangement links TRBV9 to TRBJ1-3; D possibly corresponds to TRBD1 (5 bases). CDR1 is SGDLS, CDR2 YYNGEE, per germline. CDR3 length: 14 residues. V gave up 3 bases and J gave up 0 bases, with 7 bases separating them. In nucleotides, the CDR3 is TGTGCCAGCAGCGGAACAGGCTCTGGAAACACCATATATTTT. Protein sequence: CASSGTGSGNTIYF. Filled out from reference TRBV9 and TRBJ1-3, the complete variable domain reads DSGVTQTPKHLITATGQRVTLRCSPRSGDLSVYWYQQSLDQGLQFLIQYYNGEERAKGNILERFSAQQFPDLHSELNLSSLELGDSALYFCASSGTGSGNTIYFGEGSWLTVV.

This chain connects TRBV15 to TRBJ1-3, with D unclear. V was trimmed by 5 bases and J by 2 bases, leaving 19 bases between them. The CDR3 sequence is 17 residues long. Germline assignment: CDR1 LNHNV and CDR2 YYDKDF (reference sequence). CDR3 in amino acids: CATSGAGRRSTGNTIYF. The CDR3 DNA reads as TGTGCCACCAGCGGAGCTGGTAGGAGGTCGACTGGAAACACCATATATTTT. The variable domain in full, completed from reference TRBV15 and TRBJ1-3, reads DAMVIQNPRYQVTQFGKPVTLSCSQTLNHNVMYWYQQKSSQAPKLLFHYYDKDFNNEADTPDNFQSRRPNTSFCFLDIRSPGLGDTAMYLCATSGAGRRSTGNTIYFGEGSWLTVV.

The chain links TRBV10-3 to TRBJ2-2, with D maybe TRBD2 (5 bases). The V end lost 2 bases, the J end lost 5 bases, and 9 bases lay between the germline ends. The length of the CDR3 is 14 residues. CDR1 ENHRY and CDR2 SYGVKD come from the germline V gene. DNA of the CDR3: TGTGCCATCAGTGAGAGACGGGGTACCGGGGAGCTGTTTTTT. Its protein product is CAISERRGTGELFF.

The chain joins TRBV5-6 to TRBJ1-1; D is ambiguous. V lost 6 bases and J lost 4, with 19 bases in between. In germline, CDR1 is SGHDT, CDR2 YYEEEE. The CDR3 spans 15 residues. DNA of the CDR3: TGTGCCAGCAACACAGTCAGAGTTTTGAGCACTGAAGCTTTCTTT. Protein product: CASNTVRVLSTEAFF.